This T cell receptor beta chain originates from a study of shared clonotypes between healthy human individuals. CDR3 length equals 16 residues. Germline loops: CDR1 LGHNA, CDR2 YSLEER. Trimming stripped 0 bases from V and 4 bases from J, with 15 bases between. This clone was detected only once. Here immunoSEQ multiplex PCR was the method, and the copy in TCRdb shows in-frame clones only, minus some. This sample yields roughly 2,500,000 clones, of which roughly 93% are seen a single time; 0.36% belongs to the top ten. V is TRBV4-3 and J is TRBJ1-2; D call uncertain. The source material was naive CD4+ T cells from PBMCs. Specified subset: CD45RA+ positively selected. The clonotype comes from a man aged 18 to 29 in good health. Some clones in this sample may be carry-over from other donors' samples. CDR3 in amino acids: CASSQDLWENFYGYTF. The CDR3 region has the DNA TGCGCCAGCAGCCAAGATCTTTGGGAGAATTTCTATGGCTACACCTTC.